One sample yielded the 2 T cell receptor beta chains listed below, sequenced in a study of cytomegalovirus exposure and HLA in healthy donors. Amplification used 60 Vbeta primers and 13 Jbeta primers. Some clones are missing from TCRdb's copy, which holds only in-frame ones; the method was immunoSEQ multiplex PCR. The sample gives around 30,000 clones, approximately 47% of which show up once; just under 2% is in the top ten. Material: PBMCs. The origin of the receptors is a woman between 45 and 60 years old in good health and CMV-seronegative.

This clone has more than one count but fewer than ten. V is TRBV12-5 and J is TRBJ2-3; 7 nucleotides align to TRBD1. With 6 bases clipped from V and 0 bases from J, the junction kept 3 bases outside the gene matches. CDR1 and CDR2 from the germline V gene are LGHNT and FRNRAP. The CDR3 length is 14 residues. CDR3 nucleotides: TGTGCTAGTGGGGGACAGATGAGCACAGATACGCAGTATTTT. Its translation is CASGGQMSTDTQYF.

The V and J genes are TRBV6-5 and TRBJ2-3, with 13 bases that match TRBD2. J gave up 6 bases and V 6 bases, and 6 bases lay outside the gene matches. This CDR3 contains 15 residues. Germline values: CDR1 MNHEY, CDR2 SVGAGI. This CDR3 is CASSETSGGADTQYF. For the CDR3, the DNA is TGTGCCAGCAGCGAAACTAGCGGGGGGGCCGATACGCAGTATTTT.